A single sample gave rise to the 3 T cell receptor beta chains below, sequenced in a study of shared clonotypes between healthy human individuals. The table came from immunoSEQ multiplex PCR; TCRdb's copy has only in-frame clones and leaves some out. The table has about 600,000 clones, 95% to 96% seen once. Naive CD8 cells, CD45RO-negative and positively selected for CCR7, excluded terminally differentiated effector memory CD45RA+ cells. The sequenced material came from naive CD8+ T cells sorted from blood. These receptors all come from a woman aged 30 to 39 in good health.

A single count supports this clone. The same CDR3 can be traced to other DNA sequences in this sample. The chain uses TRBV13 and TRBJ2-7; 7 bases agree with TRBD1. CDR1 and CDR2 from the germline V gene are PRHDT and FYEKMQ (reference sequence). The CDR3 is 16 residues long. With 2 bases clipped from V and 0 bases from J, the junction kept 7 bases outside the gene matches. The CDR3 bases are TGTGCCAGCAGCTTAAGACAGGGTATACGCTCCTACGAGCAGTACTTC. It yields the protein CASSLRQGIRSYEQYF. The whole variable domain, remainder taken from reference TRBV13 and TRBJ2-7, is AAGVIQSPRHLIKEKRETATLKCYPIPRHDTVYWYQQGPGQDPQFLISFYEKMQSDKGSIPDRFSAQQFSDYHSELNMSSLELGDSALYFCASSLRQGIRSYEQYFGPGTRLTVT.

V and J are TRBV13 and TRBJ2-7; D may be TRBD1 or TRBD2 (6 bases each). The CDR3 runs 15 residues. The V and J ends lost 3 bases and 3 bases respectively, with 15 bases between them. The germline V gene has CDR1 PRHDT and CDR2 FYEKMQ (reference sequence). CDR3 loop: CASSFPEGGVYEQYF. Written as DNA, the CDR3 is TGTGCCAGCAGCTTCCCGGAGGGGGGAGTCTACGAGCAGTACTTC.

J is TRBJ2-1 and V is TRBV29-1; TRBD1 matches 8 bases. This CDR3 comprises 11 residues. The germline CDR1 and CDR2 sequences are SQVTM and ANQGSEA. After removal of 8 bases from V and 9 bases from J, the junction contained 6 bases not matched to a gene. As DNA, the CDR3 is TGCAGCTTTGGACAGGGAGTTGAGCAGTTCTTC. Protein product: CSFGQGVEQFF.